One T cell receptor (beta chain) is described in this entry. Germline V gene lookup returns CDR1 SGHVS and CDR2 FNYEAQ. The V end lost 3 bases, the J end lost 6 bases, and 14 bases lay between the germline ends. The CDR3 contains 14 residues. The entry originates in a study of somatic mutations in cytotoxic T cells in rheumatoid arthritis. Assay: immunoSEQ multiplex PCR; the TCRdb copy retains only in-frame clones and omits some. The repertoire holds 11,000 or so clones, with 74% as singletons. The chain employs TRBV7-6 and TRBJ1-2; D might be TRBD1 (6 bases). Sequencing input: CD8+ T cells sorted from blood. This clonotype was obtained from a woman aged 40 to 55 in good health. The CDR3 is CASSLGIGGDGYTF. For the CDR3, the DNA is TGTGCCAGCAGCTTGGGGATAGGGGGAGATGGCTACACCTTC.